This TCR beta chain was recovered during a study of T cells after yellow fever vaccination. Germline V CDR1 and CDR2: SGHTA, FQGNSA. V shed 8 bases, J shed 4 bases, and the junction held 9 bases outside the gene matches. The CDR3 sequence is 15 residues long. In the case of this clonotype: Its antigen is not known.

Notes on the study in general: Re-detected after boosting: most primary clones, 96% of CD4 and 75% to 90% of CD8.

TCRdb re-derived calls from the 5' RACE reads in MiXCR, one entry per CDR3 protein. The sample contains some 400,000 distinct CDR3 sequences, roughly a sixth of which appear only once. The input for sequencing was PBMCs, taken before the yellow fever booster vaccination. The J gene is TRBJ2-2, the V gene TRBV7-2; 8 bases are shared with TRBD2. The TCR comes from a man aged 18 to 30 who received the YFV17D yellow fever vaccine. The CDR3, as DNA: TGTGCCAGCCTAGGCCGGGGGGGATTCACCGGGGAGCTGTTTTTT. The encoded protein is CASLGRGGFTGELFF.